The rows below give T cell receptor beta chains drawn from one sample of a study of T cells in Graves' hyperthyroidism and ophthalmopathy. TCRdb recomputed calls from the multiplex PCR reads with MiXCR, one row per CDR3 protein. The top ten clones hold roughly 8.3% of a sample with around 350,000 distinct CDR3 sequences, less than 15% of them seen once. Sequencing input: blood. The source is a woman in her late teens or twenties with Graves' hyperthyroidism. CDR3s include the opening cysteine and the closing phenylalanine or tryptophan. Each record gives: V gene, D gene, clone size, J gene, CDR3 DNA, CDR3 protein. A D gene is named only where the DNA matches it firmly. Some rows have no size entry. The others give once, few or many, or a class for an expanded clone.

TRBV18	NA	few	TRBJ2-5	TGTGCCAGCTCACCACAGAGCGCCCACAATTGGGAGACCCAGTACTTC	CASSPQSAHNWETQYF
TRBV6-1	NA	few	TRBJ2-3	TGTGCCAGCAGTGTAATGCCAGATACAGATACGCAGTATTTT	CASSVMPDTDTQYF
TRBV2	TRBD2	many	TRBJ2-2	TGTGCCAGCAGAGCCGGGACTAGCGGCGGGGAGCTGTTTTTT	CASRAGTSGGELFF
TRBV6-1	TRBD1	many	TRBJ2-7	TGTGCCAGCAACGAACAGGGGACCGAGCAGTACTTC	CASNEQGTEQYF
TRBV7-9	NA	NA	TRBJ1-3	TGTGCCAGCAGCTTTGGTGCCCATCCAAGCTCTGGAAACACCATATATTTT	CASSFGAHPSSGNTIYF
TRBV6-1	TRBD2	NA	TRBJ2-5	TGTGCCAGCAGTAAGGGCCCGGGAGGGGGGACCCAGTACTTC	CASSKGPGGGTQYF
TRBV20-1	NA	NA	TRBJ2-7	TGCAGTGCTAGTCAGTATGGCCTAGCGTATAGCTCCTACGAGCAGTACTTC	CSASQYGLAYSSYEQYF
TRBV12-3/TRBV12-4	NA	many	TRBJ2-3	TGTGCCAGCAGCAGGGTTAGAGGTACGCAGTATTTT	CASSRVRGTQYF
TRBV20-1	NA	many	TRBJ2-1	TGCAGTGCTAGTTTTTTCGGGGCCAGCTCCTACAATGAGCAGTTCTTC	CSASFFGASSYNEQFF
TRBV9	TRBD1	many	TRBJ2-3	TGTGCCAGCAGCGCCCGCCCACGGGACAGGGAGAGAGATACGCAGTATTTT	CASSARPRDRERDTQYF
TRBV27	NA	many	TRBJ2-5	TGTGCCAGCAGTCCACAGGGTCGGGAGACCCAGTACTTC	CASSPQGRETQYF
TRBV13	TRBD1	many	TRBJ1-1	TGTGCCAGCAGCTCTGGGACAGACCTAGGAGGCACTGAAGCTTTCTTT	CASSSGTDLGGTEAFF
TRBV20-1	NA	many	TRBJ1-1	TGCAGTGCTAGAGAAGGACGGTCCACTGAAGCTTTCTTT	CSAREGRSTEAFF
TRBV12-3/TRBV12-4	TRBD2	many	TRBJ2-1	TGTGCCAGCAGTCACCCCGGGACTAGTGGTTTCGGCAATGAGCAGTTCTTC	CASSHPGTSGFGNEQFF
TRBV24-1	NA	many	TRBJ2-2	TGTGCCACCAGTGATCACTCATCACGCCTCACCGGGGAGCTGTTTTTT	CATSDHSSRLTGELFF
TRBV20-1	NA	many	TRBJ1-2	TGCAGTGCTCCTTGGCGGGGGGCCGACTATGGCTACACCTTC	CSAPWRGADYGYTF
TRBV11-3	TRBD2	many	TRBJ2-1	TGTGCCAGCAGCCAGGGACTAGCGGAATACAATGAGCAGTTCTTC	CASSQGLAEYNEQFF
TRBV12-3/TRBV12-4	NA	NA	TRBJ1-3	TGTGCCAGCAGTTTAAGGGGAGGGGTACCTGGAAACACCATATATTTT	CASSLRGGVPGNTIYF
TRBV20-1	TRBD1	many	TRBJ1-2	TGCAGTGCCCCGACAGGGACGCGGGGCTACACCTTC	CSAPTGTRGYTF
TRBV14	NA	NA	TRBJ1-4	TGTGCCAGCAGCCTTCAGGGCGAAAAACTGTTTTTT	CASSLQGEKLFF
TRBV7-3	NA	many	TRBJ1-2	TGTGCCGATCTCGAGACAGTCTCTTCCACAACTAACTATGGCTACACCTTC	CADLETVSSTTNYGYTF
TRBV28	NA	many	TRBJ1-1	TGTGCCAGCAGGGGATGGGGACACCCTGAAGCTTTCTTT	CASRGWGHPEAFF
TRBV5-1	TRBD1	many	TRBJ2-2	TGCGCCAGCGGGACAGCCCAGAACACCGGGGAGCTGTTTTTT	CASGTAQNTGELFF
TRBV29-1	NA	many	TRBJ1-1	TGCAGCGTCGGCGGGTACACTGAAGCTTTCTTT	CSVGGYTEAFF
TRBV7-8	NA	few	TRBJ2-5	TGTGCCAGCGGGCGTCGCCAAGAGACCCAGTACTTC	CASGRRQETQYF
TRBV12-3/TRBV12-4	TRBD2	many	TRBJ2-1	TGTGCCAGCAGTTTAATGCGCGGGAGGGCCCGGAGTAATGAGCAGTTCTTC	CASSLMRGRARSNEQFF
TRBV28	NA	many	TRBJ1-1	TGTGCCAGCAGTGAAGAGGCCGGAGGCACTGAAGCTTTCTTT	CASSEEAGGTEAFF
TRBV19	NA	few	TRBJ2-1	TGTGCCAGTAGTATACTGGGGAGCTCCTACAATGAGCAGTTCTTC	CASSILGSSYNEQFF
TRBV3-1	NA	many	TRBJ2-7	TGTGCCAGCAGCCAGGGGGCTTACGAGCAGTACTTC	CASSQGAYEQYF
TRBV15	TRBD1	NA	TRBJ1-5	TGTGCCACCAGCAAAAAAGATTCGACAGGGCGCAATCAGCCCCAGCATTTT	CATSKKDSTGRNQPQHF
TRBV5-5	NA	many	TRBJ1-2	TGTGCCAGCAGCTTGAGACAGCCCCATGGCTACACCTTC	CASSLRQPHGYTF
TRBV20-1	NA	many	TRBJ2-7	TGCAGTGCTACTCGGGACGTGGCCGAGCAGTACTTC	CSATRDVAEQYF
TRBV4-3	NA	NA	TRBJ1-6	TGCGCCAGCAGCCAAGCTTACAGGAGCTCCTATAATTCACCCCTCCACTTT	CASSQAYRSSYNSPLHF
TRBV4-1	NA	NA	TRBJ1-1	TGCGCCAGCAGCCAAAACACTGGCACTGAAGCTTTCTTT	CASSQNTGTEAFF
TRBV5-1	TRBD1	NA	TRBJ1-2	TGCGCCAGCAGCTACGCCGGGACAGGGGGCTCCGGCTACACCTTC	CASSYAGTGGSGYTF
TRBV27	TRBD1	many	TRBJ1-4	TGTGCCAGCCGCGGGACAGGGGGCGAAAAACTGTTTTTT	CASRGTGGEKLFF
TRBV7-9	NA	many	TRBJ2-1	TGTGCCAGCAGCTCCGGGACTCTCGGTGAGCAGTTCTTC	CASSSGTLGEQFF
TRBV6-1	TRBD1	many	TRBJ2-1	TGTGCCAGCGAAGGGACAGGGATGTCCAATGAGCAGTTCTTC	CASEGTGMSNEQFF
TRBV27	NA	many	TRBJ2-7	TGTGCCAGCAGTTTAGTTTCTGGGCCTTTTAAGGCCGAGCAGTACTTC	CASSLVSGPFKAEQYF
TRBV3-1	NA	NA	TRBJ2-3	TGTGCCAGCAGCCAAAATCTAGCCCTAAGCACAGATACGCAGTATTTT	CASSQNLALSTDTQYF
TRBV7-2	TRBD2	many	TRBJ2-1	TGTGCCAGCAGCCGACTAGCGGAAAGCTCCTACAATGAGCAGTTCTTC	CASSRLAESSYNEQFF
TRBV2	NA	many	TRBJ2-7	TGTGCCAGCAGTGAAGGACAGCCGCAGTACTTC	CASSEGQPQYF
TRBV18	TRBD1	many	TRBJ1-1	TGTGCCAGCTCACCAGGTTTTGTAACAGGGGTGAACACTGAAGCTTTCTTT	CASSPGFVTGVNTEAFF
TRBV19	NA	NA	TRBJ2-3	TGTGCCAGTAATAATCCCGGTGGGGTTGACGGAAATACGCAGTATTTT	CASNNPGGVDGNTQYF
TRBV20-1	NA	many	TRBJ2-4	TGCAGTGCTTCCGGGGGTAGCGGAAACATTCAGTACTTC	CSASGGSGNIQYF
TRBV28	TRBD1	many	TRBJ2-1	TGTGCCAGCAGTTGCCGGGACAGGTTGTTTTGGCAGTACAATGAGCAGTTCTTC	CASSCRDRLFWQYNEQFF
TRBV10-3	NA	few	TRBJ1-1	TGTGCCATCAGTGCGGGACCGAACACTGAAGCTTTCTTT	CAISAGPNTEAFF